This TCR beta chain emerged from a study of T cells after yellow fever vaccination. Study-level points and caveats: FACS-sorted repertoires could harbor abundant contaminating bulk-population clonotypes.

The ends were cut back, 3 bases at V and 8 bases at J, with 13 bases in the middle. This CDR3 spans 13 amino acids. The germline V gene has CDR1 SGHDN and CDR2 FVKESK. In the case of this clonotype: Its antigen is undetermined.

Generation of TCR cDNA used 5'RACE template switching (which added a universal primer site and UMIs). TCRdb recomputed calls from the 5' RACE reads with MiXCR, one row per CDR3 protein. The table shows hundreds of thousands of distinct CDR3 sequences, with around an eighth occurring only once. This receptor was taken from a man aged 25-40 years who received the YFV17D yellow fever vaccine. The rearrangement joins TRBV14 to TRBJ1-2, with D possibly TRBD1 on 5 matching bases. The specimen comprised PBMCs, sampled on the day of the yellow fever booster vaccination. This chain's CDR3 is CASSHRTLGGYTF. DNA of the CDR3: TGTGCCAGCAGCCACCGGACACTGGGCGGCTACACCTTC.